This T cell receptor (beta chain) was sequenced during a study of T-cell reconstitution after alpha-beta-depleted transplantation in children. Study findings and constraints: Surviving recipient T cells and thymic progenitors produced the high day-60 TCRbeta diversity seen in some patients. There were reportedly several hundred expanded graft clones from which alpha-beta T cells came about two months after transplant. T-cell numbers and diversity one year post-transplant derived largely from freshly generated T cells.

CDR1 and CDR2 from the germline V gene are DFQATT and SNEGSKA (reference sequence). The CDR3 contains 14 residues. A TCRbeta library incorporating unique molecular identifiers was prepared. From the PCR reads, TCRdb called clonotypes with MiXCR, one entry per CDR3 protein. Of 450,000 to 550,000 distinct CDR3 sequences listed, roughly 10% are singletons. There are a few counts of this clonotype. Antigen unknown. This chain uses TRBV20-1 with TRBJ1-1; 7 bases are shared with TRBD1. Specimen: PBMCs, mostly from graft donor cells, collected 180 days after TCRalphabeta/CD19-depleted stem cell transplant. The sequence was collected from a female patient aged 2-9 years who had a stem cell transplant for aplastic anemia, so the T cells may come from the graft donor. The chain's CDR3 is CSLPPTGVGTEAFF. As DNA, the CDR3 is TGCAGCCTCCCCCCAACAGGGGTGGGCACTGAAGCTTTCTTT.